This T cell receptor beta chain was identified in a study of beta chain features in type 1 diabetes. The overall study: Patients looked much like healthy donors when it came to age, gender and cell yields. Whole-study results and caveats: VDJ junctions sequenced from type 1 diabetes patients showed fewer insertions and more deletions.

The investigators reverse transcribed all of the isolated RNA, so they sequenced expressed TCRB transcripts. Generated by immunoSEQ multiplex PCR, the TCRdb table keeps only in-frame clones and is missing some. The sample lists 400,000 to 550,000 clones; roughly 11% were seen once. Sorted CD4+ subsets: naive, central memory, regulatory, stem cell-like memory (CD45RO/CCR7/CD25/CD127/CD95/CD27 panel). This clone was observed a few times. Its antigen remains unknown. This CDR3 is built from 12 residues. Germline V lookup: CDR1 SQVTM, CDR2 ANQGSEA. Trimming shortened V by 1 base and J by 3 bases, and 7 bases separated the two germline ends.

The clonotype comes from a woman younger than 30 in good health. This sequence joins TRBV29-1 and TRBJ2-7; D is unclear. Source material: naive CD4+ T cells from blood. The CDR3 sequence is CSVEGRNYEQYF. The CDR3 nucleotides are TGCAGCGTTGAAGGCCGCAACTACGAGCAGTACTTC.